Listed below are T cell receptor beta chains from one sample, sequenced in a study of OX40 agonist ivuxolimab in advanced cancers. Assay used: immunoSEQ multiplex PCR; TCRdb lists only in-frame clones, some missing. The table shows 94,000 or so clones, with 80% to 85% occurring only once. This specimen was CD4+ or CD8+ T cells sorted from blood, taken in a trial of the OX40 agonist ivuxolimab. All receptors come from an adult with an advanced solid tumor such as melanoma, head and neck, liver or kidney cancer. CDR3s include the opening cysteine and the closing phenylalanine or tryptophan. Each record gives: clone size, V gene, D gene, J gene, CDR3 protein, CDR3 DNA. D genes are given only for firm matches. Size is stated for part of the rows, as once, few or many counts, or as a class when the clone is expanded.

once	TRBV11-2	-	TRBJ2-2	CASSFHGTQTGELFF	TGTGCCAGCAGCTTCCACGGGACGCAGACCGGGGAGCTGTTTTTT
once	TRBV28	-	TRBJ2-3	CASSPNNIDTQYF	TGTGCCAGCAGTCCCAACAATATAGATACGCAGTATTTT
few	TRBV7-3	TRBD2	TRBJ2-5	CASSLTGGTETQYF	TGTGCCAGCAGCTTAACGGGGGGGACGGAGACCCAGTACTTC
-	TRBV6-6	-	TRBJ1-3	CASRVTQYSGNTIYF	TGTGCCAGCAGAGTGACCCAGTACTCTGGAAACACCATATATTTT
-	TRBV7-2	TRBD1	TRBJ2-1	CASTPSQGAVGNEQFF	TGTGCCAGCACCCCCTCACAGGGGGCGGTCGGCAATGAGCAGTTCTTC
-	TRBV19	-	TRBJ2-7	CASSTPGQTYEQYF	TGTGCCAGTAGTACGCCGGGACAAACCTACGAGCAGTACTTC
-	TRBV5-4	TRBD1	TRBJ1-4	CASSPQGAVNEKLFF	TGTGCCAGCAGCCCTCAGGGGGCAGTTAATGAAAAACTGTTTTTT
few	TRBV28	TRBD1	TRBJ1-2	CASSLAGQSSYGYTF	TGTGCCAGCAGCTTGGCGGGACAGAGCTCCTATGGCTACACCTTC
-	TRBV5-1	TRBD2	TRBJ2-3	CASSFSSGKTDTQYF	TGCGCCAGCAGCTTTTCTAGCGGTAAAACAGATACGCAGTATTTT
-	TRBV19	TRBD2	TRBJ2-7	CATRAGGIYEQYF	TGTGCCACCAGAGCGGGGGGGATCTACGAGCAGTACTTC
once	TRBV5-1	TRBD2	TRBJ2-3	CASSLWGKSGTSGGSHTDTQYF	TGCGCCAGCAGCTTGTGGGGGAAATCCGGGACTAGCGGGGGGTCCCACACAGATACGCAGTATTTT
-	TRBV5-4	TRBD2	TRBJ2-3	CASSGSGGTDTQYF	TGTGCCAGCAGCGGCAGCGGGGGCACAGATACGCAGTATTTT
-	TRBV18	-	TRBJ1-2	CASSPPVSGGGYGYTF	TGTGCCAGCTCACCACCCGTTAGCGGGGGAGGATATGGCTACACCTTC
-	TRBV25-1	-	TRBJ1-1	CASSERGEAFF	TGTGCCAGCAGTGAGAGGGGTGAAGCTTTCTTT